One sample yielded the 2 T cell receptor beta chains listed below, sequenced in a study of human T cells and chemical hapten exposure. Specified time point: patch test 3, about 24 weeks after DPC sensitization. Indicated treatment: therapeutic diphenylcyclopropenone sensitization with weekly scalp DPC. TCRdb used MiXCR to reprocess the RACE reads, holding one entry per CDR3 protein. There are tens of thousands of distinct CDR3 sequences in the sample; 10% to 14% occur only once, and about 4% lies in the top ten. The sample consisted of whole blood, taken in connection with sensitization to the hapten diphenylcyclopropenone (DPC). The receptors were gathered from a woman aged 45-59 years with alopecia areata. Some clones in this sample may be carry-over from other donors' samples.

This clonotype was observed many times. This sequence joins TRBV9 and TRBJ1-2, with 7 bases aligning to TRBD1. With 0 bases clipped from V and 4 bases from J, the junction kept 6 bases outside the gene matches. CDR1 and CDR2 from the germline V gene are SGDLS and YYNGEE. This CDR3 spans 15 amino acids. In DNA, the CDR3 is TGTGCCAGCAGCGTAGAGGGGACAGCTCTCTATGGCTACACCTTC. Protein sequence: CASSVEGTALYGYTF.

This chain connects TRBV7-6 to TRBJ2-7, with TRBD1 identical over 9 bases. V dropped 2 bases and J dropped 3; count of bases not matched to a gene: 2. In germline, CDR1 is SGHVS, CDR2 FNYEAQ. The CDR3 covers 14 residues. DNA of the CDR3: TGTGCCAGCAGCTTAAGACAGGGGGGCTACGAGCAGTACTTC. Protein sequence: CASSLRQGGYEQYF.